These 9 T cell receptor beta chains came from one sample sequenced in a study of blood T cells in healthy people across ages. It was with a sample-barcoded 5' primer and a J-beta primer mix that a second PCR of about 7 to 12 cycles was run. From the 5' RACE reads, TCRdb called clonotypes with MiXCR, one entry per CDR3 protein. The data contain about 1.4 million distinct CDR3 sequences, approximately 59% of them singletons. Sample: blood. These receptors originate from a man aged 18-30 years in good health.

This clonotype was recorded a few times. The chain combines TRBV29-1 with TRBJ2-1; no clear D. The CDR3 loop spans 16 amino acids. From germline, CDR1 is SQVTM and CDR2 ANQGSEA. Deletions cut 0 bases from V and 2 bases from J, with 14 bases between. DNA for the CDR3: TGCAGCGTTGAAGATCTTAGCCACACCGCCTACAATGAGCAGTTCTTC. Translating it yields CSVEDLSHTAYNEQFF.

The chain couples TRBV20-1 to TRBJ2-7; D may be TRBD1 or TRBD2 (5 bases each). Germline V CDR1 and CDR2: DFQATT, SNEGSKA (reference sequence). CDR3 size: 14 residues. Trimming took 2 bases from V and 1 from J, leaving 12 bases between them. The CDR3 DNA follows: TGCAGTGCTAGACTGGGACCGACTTCCTACGAGCAGTACTTC. Translation gives CSARLGPTSYEQYF.

The genes are TRBV7-9 and TRBJ1-1; a possible D gene is TRBD1 (6 bases). Trimming removed 5 bases from V and 5 bases from J, with 18 bases in between. The length of the CDR3 is 15 residues. Germline CDR1 and CDR2: SEHNR and FQNEAQ (reference sequence). CDR3 amino acids: CASSQQGRGGTEAFF. The CDR3 bases are TGTGCCAGCAGCCAACAGGGACGGGGTGGGACTGAAGCTTTCTTT. The variable domain in full, completed from reference TRBV7-9 and TRBJ1-1, reads DTGVSQNPRHKITKRGQNVTFRCDPISEHNRLYWYRQTLGQGPEFLTYFQNEAQLEKSRLLSDRFSAERPKGSFSTLEIQRTEQGDSAMYLCASSQQGRGGTEAFFGQGTRLTVV.

The chain has TRBV30 and TRBJ2-4; TRBD2 aligns across 8 bases. V gave up 3 bases and J gave up 6 bases; unmatched junction bases: 4. The CDR3 is made up of 13 amino acids. Germline V gene sequence: CDR1 GTSNPN, CDR2 SVGIG (reference sequence). The CDR3 DNA is TGTGCCTGGAGCCTAGCGGGCACAAACATTCAGTACTTC. This sequence encodes CAWSLAGTNIQYF. Using reference TRBV30 and TRBJ2-4 for the parts outside the CDR3, the full variable domain is SQTIHQWPATLVQPVGSPLSLECTVEGTSNPNLYWYRQAAGRGLQLLFYSVGIGQISSEVPQNLSASRPQDRQFILSSKKLLLSDSGFYLCAWSLAGTNIQYFGAGTRLSVL.

This chain links TRBV27 with TRBJ2-7, with D possibly matching TRBD1 (6 bases). The CDR3 spans 17 residues. V dropped 1 base and J dropped 1 base, with 17 bases sitting between them. Germline V gene data show CDR1 as MNHEY and CDR2 as SMNVEV (reference sequence). In DNA, the CDR3 is TGTGCCAGCAGTTTATATAGTACAGGGAAGACTTCCTACGAGCAGTACTTC. Its protein is CASSLYSTGKTSYEQYF.

The chain links TRBV6-2 or TRBV6-3 to TRBJ2-1; D may be TRBD2 (6 bases). CDR3 size: 13 residues. V lost 8 bases to trimming and J lost 5 bases, with 13 bases between them. Germline V lookup: CDR1 MNHEY, CDR2 SVGEGT. The CDR3 sequence: CASGLRGNNEQFF. In DNA, the CDR3 is TGTGCCAGCGGACTCCGGGGGAACAATGAGCAGTTCTTC.

This clonotype was recorded many times. The chain employs TRBV27 and TRBJ2-7; D assignment may be TRBD1 or TRBD2 (5 bases each). Germline CDR1 MNHEY, CDR2 SMNVEV (reference sequence). CDR3 length equals 13 residues. V was trimmed by 5 bases and J by 2 bases, leaving 10 bases between them. The CDR3 coding sequence is TGTGCCAGCAGTGGTACGGGACCCTACGAGCAGTACTTC. Protein: CASSGTGPYEQYF.

The gene calls are TRBV21-1 and TRBJ2-3; whether TRBD1, the table's D call, matches the DNA was not checked. TRBV21-1 is deemed a pseudogene. The CDR3 sequence is 14 residues long. CDR3 sequence reads: CASSRTGLGDTQYF. DNA of the CDR3: TGTGCCAGCAGCCGGACAGGCCTCGGGGATACGCAGTATTTT.

This clonotype has just one count. The chain is built from TRBV18 and TRBJ2-5; D could derive from TRBD1 or TRBD2 (5 bases each). The germline gives CDR1 KGHSH, CDR2 LQKENI. V was shortened by 0 bases and J by 5 bases, with 10 bases between the two germline ends. The CDR3 runs to 14 residues. The chain's CDR3 is CASSPPVGDETQYF. For the CDR3, the DNA is TGTGCCAGCTCACCACCGGTAGGGGACGAGACCCAGTACTTC.